The sample holds a few counts of the clone carrying this T cell receptor (beta chain). Its antigen remains unidentified. TCRdb recomputed calls from the reads with MiXCR, one row per CDR3 protein. The data show about 770,000 distinct CDR3 sequences, with about 29% seen just once and around 13% held by the top ten. The CDR3 has 15 amino acids. Trimming took 4 bases from V and 5 from J; bases not matched to a gene: 9. Germline CDR1 is SEHNR and CDR2 is FQNEAQ (reference sequence). This entry comes from a study of T cell repertoires in cytomegalovirus infection. Study background: Epitope selection comprised recently identified HLA-C-restricted CMV epitopes and well-studied HLA-B-restricted CMV epitopes. Public signatures in TCR beta pointed to CMV infection and matching HLA type. Overall study results and limits: Cumulative public TCR beta family frequency identified CMV carriers with the relevant HLA. Clonotype analysis showed dominance of the ex vivo response by HLA-C-restricted CMV-specific TCR beta clonotypes.

The TCR was taken from a human donor in good health (CMV status not recorded). Some clones in this sample may be carry-over from other donors' samples. The source material was cultured CD8+ T cells from PBMCs, sampled from culture after CMV antigen stimulation. The gene calls are TRBV7-9 and TRBJ2-5; 8 positions match TRBD2. The DNA of the CDR3 is TGTGCCAGCAGCTCCGATCGGGGGGGCCCGGAGACCCAGTACTTC. Translated: CASSSDRGGPETQYF.